This is a list of T cell receptor beta chains from one sample in a study of neurological immune-mediated disorders. TCRdb re-called the 5' RACE reads with MiXCR, one entry per CDR3 protein. The sample shows 70,000 to 95,000 distinct CDR3 sequences, roughly a sixth of them seen only once. The sequenced material came from PBMCs. The origin of the receptors is a woman aged 40-49 years in good health. Both conserved end residues are part of each CDR3. D genes are given only for firm matches. Size is stated for part of the rows, as once, few or many counts, or as a class when the clone is expanded.

D: TRBD1; size: many; J: TRBJ1-2; V: TRBV5-1; CDR3: CASSSTSGTGALYTF; DNA: TGCGCCAGCAGCTCCACCTCCGGGACAGGGGCCTTATACACCTTC
D: NA; size: NA; J: TRBJ2-2; V: TRBV5-1; CDR3: CASSLVGNTGELFF; DNA: TGCGCCAGCAGCTTGGTTGGGAACACCGGGGAGCTGTTTTTT
D: NA; size: many; J: TRBJ2-5; V: TRBV7-2; CDR3: CASSYRGNQETQYF; DNA: TGTGCCAGCAGCTATAGGGGGAATCAAGAGACCCAGTACTTC
D: NA; size: many; J: TRBJ2-3; V: TRBV5-1; CDR3: CASSNPADTQYF; DNA: TGCGCCAGCAGCAACCCCGCAGATACGCAGTATTTT
D: NA; size: many; J: TRBJ1-1; V: TRBV5-1; CDR3: CASSIGGQNTEAFF; DNA: TGCGCCAGCAGTATCGGAGGCCAGAACACTGAAGCTTTCTTT
D: NA; size: NA; J: TRBJ1-1; V: TRBV15; CDR3: CATSRVDIRMNTEAFF; DNA: TGTGCCACCAGCAGAGTGGACATTAGGATGAACACTGAAGCTTTCTTT
D: NA; size: many; J: TRBJ2-7; V: TRBV6-5; CDR3: CASSRTQGNPYEQYF; DNA: TGTGCCAGCAGCAGAACCCAGGGGAATCCCTACGAGCAGTACTTC
D: NA; size: NA; J: TRBJ2-2; V: TRBV4-2; CDR3: CASSASGLNTGELFF; DNA: TGTGCCAGCAGCGCAAGCGGGTTGAACACCGGGGAGCTGTTTTTT
D: NA; size: many; J: TRBJ1-6; V: TRBV12-3/TRBV12-4; CDR3: CASSLSNSPLHF; DNA: TGTGCCAGCAGTCTCTCGAATTCACCCCTCCACTTT
D: NA; size: few; J: TRBJ1-6; V: TRBV19; CDR3: CASGALHYSPLHF; DNA: TGTGCCTCCGGGGCCTTACATTATTCACCCCTCCACTTT
D: TRBD1; size: many; J: TRBJ1-6; V: TRBV20-1; CDR3: CSASRQGSSYNSPLHF; DNA: TGCAGTGCCAGCAGACAGGGGAGTTCCTATAATTCACCCCTCCACTTT
D: TRBD1; size: many; J: TRBJ2-7; V: TRBV5-1; CDR3: CASSLDGQGEQYF; DNA: TGCGCCAGCAGCTTGGATGGACAGGGGGAGCAGTACTTC
D: NA; size: many; J: TRBJ1-4; V: TRBV10-3; CDR3: CAISKGATNEKLFF; DNA: TGTGCCATCAGTAAGGGGGCAACTAATGAAAAACTGTTTTTT
D: NA; size: many; J: TRBJ1-2; V: TRBV5-1; CDR3: CASSAGQGIYTF; DNA: TGCGCCAGCAGCGCGGGACAAGGGATCTACACCTTC
D: TRBD1; size: many; J: TRBJ2-1; V: TRBV4-2; CDR3: CASSRGQGDHNEQFF; DNA: TGTGCCAGCAGCCGAGGACAGGGGGACCACAATGAGCAGTTCTTC
D: NA; size: many; J: TRBJ1-5; V: TRBV20-1; CDR3: CSASQGGSNQPQHF; DNA: TGCAGTGCTTCACAGGGAGGGAGCAATCAGCCCCAGCATTTT
D: NA; size: many; J: TRBJ2-7; V: TRBV7-2; CDR3: CASRPSAAYEQYF; DNA: TGTGCCAGCAGGCCGAGTGCGGCCTACGAGCAGTACTTC
D: TRBD1; size: many; J: TRBJ2-5; V: TRBV29-1; CDR3: CSVDGTGKETQYF; DNA: TGCAGCGTTGACGGGACAGGGAAAGAGACCCAGTACTTC
D: NA; size: few; J: TRBJ1-1; V: TRBV19; CDR3: CASSSQIYMNTEAFF; DNA: TGTGCCAGTAGTTCACAAATCTACATGAACACTGAAGCTTTCTTT
D: TRBD1; size: NA; J: TRBJ2-1; V: TRBV10-3; CDR3: CAISGRWGTVSYNEQFF; DNA: TGTGCCATCAGTGGACGTTGGGGGACAGTCTCCTACAATGAGCAGTTCTTC
D: TRBD1; size: many; J: TRBJ1-1; V: TRBV20-1; CDR3: CSARGAGGNTEAFF; DNA: TGCAGTGCTAGAGGCGCAGGGGGGAACACTGAAGCTTTCTTT
D: TRBD1; size: few; J: TRBJ1-1; V: TRBV12-3/TRBV12-4; CDR3: CASRPWTGANTEAFF; DNA: TGTGCCAGCAGGCCGTGGACAGGGGCAAACACTGAAGCTTTCTTT
D: NA; size: NA; J: TRBJ1-2; V: TRBV30; CDR3: CAWSEGREGYTF; DNA: TGTGCCTGGAGTGAGGGCAGGGAGGGCTACACCTTC
D: TRBD2; size: many; J: TRBJ2-1; V: TRBV5-6; CDR3: CASSSGLARNEQFF; DNA: TGTGCCAGCAGTTCTGGACTAGCGAGGAATGAGCAGTTCTTC
D: NA; size: many; J: TRBJ2-1; V: TRBV27; CDR3: CASSTPLRGYYNEQFF; DNA: TGTGCCAGCAGCACCCCTCTGCGGGGTTATTACAATGAGCAGTTCTTC
D: NA; size: many; J: TRBJ2-2; V: TRBV12-3/TRBV12-4; CDR3: CASSWTGELFF; DNA: TGTGCCAGCAGTTGGACCGGGGAGCTGTTTTTT
D: NA; size: many; J: TRBJ1-6; V: TRBV28; CDR3: CASSYGSPLHF; DNA: TGTGCCAGCAGTTACGGGTCACCCCTCCACTTT
D: TRBD1; size: many; J: TRBJ2-1; V: TRBV20-1; CDR3: CSARVPAGQGYNEQFF; DNA: TGCAGTGCTAGAGTACCCGCGGGACAGGGCTACAATGAGCAGTTCTTC
D: NA; size: many; J: TRBJ2-6; V: TRBV4-3; CDR3: CASSGDSGANVLTF; DNA: TGCGCCAGCAGCGGGGACTCTGGGGCCAACGTCCTGACTTTC
D: NA; size: NA; J: TRBJ1-6; V: TRBV5-1; CDR3: CNSSLAGRSPLHF; DNA: TGCAACAGCAGCTTGGCGGGGCGTTCACCCCTCCACTTT
D: NA; size: NA; J: TRBJ1-1; V: TRBV4-1; CDR3: CASSLQTGQYTEAFF; DNA: TGCGCCAGCAGCTTACAAACAGGTCAATACACTGAAGCTTTCTTT
D: NA; size: NA; J: TRBJ2-5; V: TRBV3-1; CDR3: CASSQDRLWGASWF; DNA: TGTGCCAGCAGCCAAGATCGGCTCTGGGGGGCGTCATGGTTC
D: NA; size: many; J: TRBJ2-5; V: TRBV5-6; CDR3: CASSLVGGPETQYF; DNA: TGTGCCAGCAGCTTGGTGGGGGGGCCGGAGACCCAGTACTTC
D: NA; size: many; J: TRBJ2-7; V: TRBV7-9; CDR3: CASTPAQLSYEQYF; DNA: TGTGCCAGTACGCCCGCACAGCTCTCCTACGAGCAGTACTTC
D: NA; size: few; J: TRBJ1-5; V: TRBV20-1; CDR3: CSAVQVGTSHQPQHF; DNA: TGCAGTGCCGTCCAAGTGGGAACAAGTCATCAGCCCCAGCATTTT
D: NA; size: many; J: TRBJ2-5; V: TRBV15; CDR3: CATSGTGGQEETQYF; DNA: TGTGCCACCAGCGGAACGGGGGGCCAAGAAGAGACCCAGTACTTC
D: NA; size: NA; J: TRBJ2-7; V: TRBV7-9; CDR3: CASSLRDGLSYEQYF; DNA: TGTGCCAGCAGCCTCCGGGACGGACTTTCCTACGAGCAGTACTTC
D: TRBD1; size: many; J: TRBJ1-1; V: TRBV5-5; CDR3: CASRLDRAGAFF; DNA: TGTGCCAGCAGATTGGACAGGGCAGGAGCTTTCTTT
D: NA; size: many; J: TRBJ2-3; V: TRBV20-1; CDR3: CSAGLTFQGTDTQYF; DNA: TGCAGTGCGGGACTCACCTTCCAGGGCACAGATACGCAGTATTTT
D: NA; size: many; J: TRBJ1-5; V: TRBV6-1; CDR3: CASRGSNQPQHF; DNA: TGTGCCAGCAGGGGATCAAATCAGCCCCAGCATTTT
D: NA; size: many; J: TRBJ1-4; V: TRBV5-1; CDR3: CASSLEVNEKLFF; DNA: TGCGCCAGCAGCTTGGAGGTTAATGAAAAACTGTTTTTT
D: NA; size: many; J: TRBJ2-5; V: TRBV20-1; CDR3: CSASLAENQETQYF; DNA: TGCAGTGCTAGTCTCGCGGAAAACCAAGAGACCCAGTACTTC
D: NA; size: many; J: TRBJ2-4; V: TRBV5-1; CDR3: CASSLDLWYF; DNA: TGCGCCAGCAGCTTGGACCTCTGGTACTTC
D: NA; size: many; J: TRBJ2-7; V: TRBV29-1; CDR3: CSVEGQSYEQYF; DNA: TGCAGCGTTGAAGGACAGTCCTACGAGCAGTACTTC
D: NA; size: few; J: TRBJ1-2; V: TRBV29-1; CDR3: CSVEEQGSGYTF; DNA: TGCAGCGTTGAAGAACAGGGAAGTGGCTACACCTTC
D: NA; size: NA; J: TRBJ2-2; V: TRBV18; CDR3: CASSSGGNGERFF; DNA: TGTGCCAGCTCATCAGGCGGGAACGGGGAGCGGTTTTTT
D: NA; size: many; J: TRBJ2-6; V: TRBV4-3; CDR3: CASSQKTGSGANVLTF; DNA: TGCGCCAGCAGCCAAAAAACAGGGTCTGGGGCCAACGTCCTGACTTTC
D: NA; size: NA; J: TRBJ2-1; V: TRBV12-3/TRBV12-4; CDR3: CASSATRSQGSEQFF; DNA: TGTGCCAGCAGTGCGACCCGAAGCCAGGGCAGTGAGCAGTTCTTC
D: TRBD2; size: many; J: TRBJ2-1; V: TRBV20-1; CDR3: CSAAPSGGINEQFF; DNA: TGCAGTGCAGCCCCTAGCGGGGGAATCAATGAGCAGTTCTTC
D: NA; size: many; J: TRBJ2-1; V: TRBV4-1; CDR3: CASSQVSSRVEDNEQFF; DNA: TGCGCCAGCAGCCAAGTCAGTTCCCGGGTCGAGGACAATGAGCAGTTCTTC